This record covers a single T cell receptor (beta chain). Antigen specificity is unknown. This sample was taken from a study of blood T cells in healthy people across ages. Overall study results and limits: Naive T cell percentage by flow cytometry tracked strongly with beta diversity.

Then a second PCR, running roughly 7 to 12 cycles, was carried out with a sample-barcoded 5' primer and a J-beta primer mix. TCRdb used MiXCR to reprocess the 5' RACE reads, holding one entry per CDR3 protein. Of 1.8 million or so distinct CDR3 sequences in the sample, about two fifths are singletons; the top ten hold more than 20%. The TCR originated in a human donor in good health. Sequencing used blood.

CDR3 amino acids: CSARTKPRDRGYTF. The CDR3, as DNA: TGCAGTGCCAGGACTAAACCACGGGACAGGGGCTACACCTTC. V usage is TRBV20-1 and J usage is TRBJ1-2, with 8 bases aligning to TRBD1. V lost 6 bases and J lost 8; bases outside the gene matches: 14. Per germline, CDR1 DFQATT and CDR2 SNEGSKA (reference sequence). The CDR3 has 14 amino acids.